This entry concerns a single T cell receptor beta chain. Method: immunoSEQ multiplex PCR; TCRdb's copy keeps in-frame clones and lacks some. The sample contains around 150,000 clones, approximately 88% of which appear only once. The sample originates from a study of blood T cell repertoires in COVID-19. V was cut by 1 base and J by 4 bases, with 13 bases left in between. There are 15 residues in the CDR3. CDR1 is SNHLY, CDR2 FYNNEI, per germline. The sample consisted of peripheral blood. The chain has TRBV2 and TRBJ2-5, with D tentatively TRBD1 (8 bases). This TCR derives from a woman older than 75 with active or convalescent COVID-19. The CDR3 nucleotides are TGTGCCAGCAGTGAAGACAGGGGGGGAGGAGAGACCCAGTACTTC. Translating it yields CASSEDRGGGETQYF.